This T cell receptor (beta chain) was captured by sequencing in a study of CD8 T cells in Susac syndrome. Random hexamers were used to reverse transcribe an amount of 0.5 to 1 ug RNA. Each CDR3 protein gets one entry after TCRdb re-called the immunoSEQ multiplex PCR reads with MiXCR. The sample yields around 150,000 distinct CDR3 sequences, approximately 94% seen once. The TCR sequence derives from a human donor with Susac syndrome. Sequenced material: CD4+ T cells from PBMCs.

This CDR3 reads CASRRDSQETQYF. DNA for the CDR3: TGTGCCAGCAGGCGAGACAGCCAAGAGACCCAGTACTTC. The rearrangement links TRBV7-9 to TRBJ2-5; a possible D gene is TRBD1 (5 bases). The CDR3 runs 13 residues. CDR1 is SEHNR, CDR2 FQNEAQ, per germline (reference sequence). V lost 6 bases, J lost 1 base, and 9 bases lay in between. Full variable domain (missing parts from reference TRBV7-9 and TRBJ2-5): DTGVSQNPRHKITKRGQNVTFRCDPISEHNRLYWYRQTLGQGPEFLTYFQNEAQLEKSRLLSDRFSAERPKGSFSTLEIQRTEQGDSAMYLCASRRDSQETQYFGPGTRLLVL.